The rows below give T cell receptor beta chains drawn from one sample of a study of regulatory T cells in long-lasting Graves disease. TCRdb processed the multiplex PCR reads anew with MiXCR; each CDR3 protein has one entry. Of roughly 400,000 distinct CDR3 sequences listed, roughly 15% are singletons. These same records also appear under a second study, on T cells in Graves' hyperthyroidism and ophthalmopathy.

The sequencing used peripheral blood mononuclear cells (PBMCs), collected at new diagnosis, from a patient treated with antithyroid drugs. The receptor set was obtained from a woman aged 40 to 50 with Graves disease. Both conserved end residues are part of each CDR3. Fields, in order: D gene, clone size, J gene, CDR3 length, V gene, CDR3 protein, CDR3 DNA. D genes are given only for firm matches. For some rows the clone size is stated as once, few or many, or as a class when expanded; others skip it.

. . TRBJ2-7 15 TRBV12-5 CASGSSGTKGYEQYF TGTGCTAGTGGTTCCTCCGGGACAAAGGGCTACGAGCAGTACTTC
. . TRBJ2-1 9 TRBV9 CASNGVRFF TGTGCCAGCAACGGGGTGCGGTTCTTC
TRBD2 many TRBJ2-7 15 TRBV28 CASRTSGKLSYEQYF TGTGCCAGCCGGACTAGCGGCAAATTATCCTACGAGCAGTACTTC
. . TRBJ2-1 16 TRBV4-1 CASSSPRGKRYNEQFF TGCGCCAGCAGCTCCCCCCGGGGGAAAAGATACAATGAGCAGTTCTTC
TRBD1 many TRBJ1-2 15 TRBV11-1 CASSPWTGGRDGYTF TGTGCCAGCAGCCCTTGGACAGGGGGCCGTGATGGCTACACCTTC
. many TRBJ1-5 14 TRBV27 CASSEIWSNQPQHF TGTGCCAGCAGTGAGATATGGAGCAATCAGCCCCAGCATTTT
. many TRBJ1-1 18 TRBV7-2 CASSLERRGYGTDTEAFF TGTGCCAGCAGCTTAGAGAGGAGGGGGTACGGGACGGACACTGAAGCTTTCTTT
. many TRBJ2-3 12 TRBV12-3/TRBV12-4 CASSYHTDTQYF TGTGCCAGCAGCTACCACACAGATACGCAGTATTTT
TRBD2 many TRBJ2-3 15 TRBV15 CATSREAGRTDTQYF TGTGCCACCAGCAGAGAAGCGGGGCGCACAGATACGCAGTATTTT
TRBD1 few TRBJ1-5 14 TRBV28 CASTRGTGNQPQHF TGTGCCAGCACTCGGGGGACAGGGAATCAGCCCCAGCATTTT
TRBD2 many TRBJ2-3 15 TRBV20-1 CSARVAGANTDTQYF TGCAGTGCTAGAGTAGCGGGAGCGAACACAGATACGCAGTATTTT
. many TRBJ2-2 16 TRBV5-5 CASSHGAGQHTGELFF TGTGCCAGCAGCCACGGTGCGGGTCAGCACACCGGGGAGCTGTTTTTT
. few TRBJ2-7 12 TRBV12-3/TRBV12-4 CASSQTGIEQYF TGTGCCAGCAGCCAAACAGGGATCGAGCAGTACTTC
. few TRBJ2-5 17 TRBV15 CATSRDIVLTQGRTQYF TGTGCCACCAGCAGAGATATAGTGCTGACGCAGGGCAGGACCCAGTACTTC
TRBD2 many TRBJ2-3 20 TRBV6-1 CASRGTGLAGPYNPTDTQYF TGTGCCAGCAGGGGGACCGGACTAGCGGGACCTTATAACCCCACAGATACGCAGTATTTT
. many TRBJ1-1 15 TRBV18 CASSRYREKGAEAFF TGTGCCAGCTCAAGATACAGAGAAAAGGGGGCTGAAGCTTTCTTT
. many TRBJ1-1 12 TRBV11-2 CASSSRFTEAFF TGTGCCAGCAGCTCCCGTTTTACTGAAGCTTTCTTT
TRBD1 many TRBJ2-7 13 TRBV6-1 CASSRTGNYEQYF TGTGCCAGCAGTCGGACAGGGAACTACGAGCAGTACTTC
. . TRBJ2-6 15 TRBV5-1 CASRHPTSGANVLTF TGCGCCAGCAGGCACCCGACCTCTGGGGCCAACGTCCTGACTTTC
TRBD2 few TRBJ2-3 14 TRBV5-1 CASGTSGRVDTQYF TGCGCCAGCGGGACTAGCGGGAGGGTTGATACGCAGTATTTT
TRBD1 many TRBJ1-1 15 TRBV29-1 CSVGQGMGLDTEAFF TGCAGCGTCGGACAGGGGATGGGCTTGGACACTGAAGCTTTCTTT
. many TRBJ1-1 15 TRBV12-3/TRBV12-4 CASSSETYRVTEAFF TGTGCCAGCAGTTCAGAAACATACAGGGTCACTGAAGCTTTCTTT
TRBD1 many TRBJ2-3 14 TRBV24-1 CATSDSQGTDTQYF TGTGCCACCAGTGATTCACAGGGGACAGATACGCAGTATTTT
. many TRBJ2-2 16 TRBV12-5 CASGFWPQDITGELFF TGTGCTAGTGGGTTTTGGCCCCAGGATATCACCGGGGAGCTGTTTTTT
TRBD2 many TRBJ2-1 15 TRBV14 CASSLYSGSGYEQFF TGTGCCAGCAGCCTCTATAGCGGGAGTGGATATGAGCAGTTCTTC
. many TRBJ2-3 13 TRBV12-3/TRBV12-4 CASRLRATDTQYF TGTGCCAGCAGACTTAGAGCCACAGATACGCAGTATTTT
TRBD1 few TRBJ2-3 17 TRBV30 CAWSGWRGTGGTDTQYF TGTGCCTGGAGTGGATGGAGGGGGACAGGGGGAACAGATACGCAGTATTTT
. few TRBJ1-5 13 TRBV12-3/TRBV12-4 CASSLEGFQPQHF TGTGCCAGCAGTTTAGAGGGGTTTCAGCCCCAGCATTTT
TRBD1 . TRBJ2-5 14 TRBV15 CATSTWDSTETQYF TGTGCCACCAGCACTTGGGACAGTACAGAGACCCAGTACTTC
. . TRBJ2-5 13 TRBV5-5 CASRKGQSETQYF TGTGCCAGCAGAAAGGGACAAAGCGAGACCCAGTACTTC
TRBD2 many TRBJ2-2 16 TRBV28 CASSSPGLAGTGELFF TGTGCCAGCAGTTCTCCGGGACTAGCGGGAACCGGGGAGCTGTTTTTT
. many TRBJ2-1 13 TRBV20-1 CSSTRSSYNEQFF TGCAGTTCGACGCGATCATCCTACAATGAGCAGTTCTTC
TRBD2 many TRBJ2-2 16 TRBV12-3/TRBV12-4 CASSFKSGRKVGELFF TGTGCCAGCAGTTTTAAAAGCGGGAGGAAAGTCGGGGAGCTGTTTTTT
TRBD1 many TRBJ1-1 14 TRBV28 CASSWAGGGTEAFF TGTGCCAGCAGTTGGGCAGGGGGCGGAACTGAAGCTTTCTTT
TRBD1 many TRBJ2-7 17 TRBV7-9 CASSLGWTGGGNYEQYF TGTGCCAGCAGCTTAGGATGGACAGGGGGCGGGAATTACGAGCAGTACTTC
. . TRBJ2-7 16 TRBV19 CASSPSGSFPAYEQYF TGTGCCAGTAGTCCCTCCGGGAGTTTCCCTGCCTACGAGCAGTACTTC
. . TRBJ1-3 13 TRBV10-1 CASSEFSGNTIYF TGCGCCAGCAGTGAGTTCTCTGGAAACACCATATATTTT
TRBD1 many TRBJ2-3 15 TRBV28 CASSFDRADTDTQYF TGTGCCAGCAGTTTCGACAGGGCGGACACAGATACGCAGTATTTT
. many TRBJ2-2 13 TRBV2 CASSKGNTGELFF TGTGCCAGCAGCAAAGGGAACACCGGGGAGCTGTTTTTT
. many TRBJ1-1 11 TRBV6-2/TRBV6-3 CASSYFAEAFF TGTGCCAGCAGTTACTTTGCTGAAGCTTTCTTT
. many TRBJ2-7 15 TRBV13 CASSLGLGNIDEQYF TGTGCCAGCAGCTTAGGCCTAGGGAATATCGACGAGCAGTACTTC
TRBD1 few TRBJ2-6 17 TRBV12-3/TRBV12-4 CASSSTDRGREANVLTF TGTGCCAGCAGTTCCACGGACAGGGGGCGGGAGGCCAACGTCCTGACTTTC
. many TRBJ1-3 13 TRBV2 CASSWSSGNTIYF TGTGCCAGCAGTTGGAGCTCTGGAAACACCATATATTTT
. many TRBJ2-1 16 TRBV12-3/TRBV12-4 CASSSASGGSYNEQFF TGTGCCAGCAGTTCCGCGAGTGGGGGCTCCTACAATGAGCAGTTCTTC
. . TRBJ1-1 14 TRBV12-3/TRBV12-4 CANSFRQRNTEAFF TGTGCCAACAGTTTTAGGCAGCGGAACACTGAAGCCTTCTTT
. many TRBJ2-3 16 TRBV5-1 CASSLGGSLLTDTQYF TGCGCCAGCAGCTTGGGTGGATCACTCCTTACAGATACGCAGTATTTT
. many TRBJ2-5 15 TRBV6-5 CASSYSITDQETQYF TGTGCCAGCAGTTACTCGATTACAGACCAAGAGACCCAGTACTTC
TRBD2 many TRBJ2-7 15 TRBV28 CASSKGTSWTYEQYF TGTGCCAGCAGTAAAGGGACTAGCTGGACCTACGAGCAGTACTTC
. many TRBJ2-3 13 TRBV12-3/TRBV12-4 CASSTEGADTQYF TGTGCCAGCAGTACAGAGGGAGCAGATACGCAGTATTTT
. . TRBJ2-3 15 TRBV4-1 CASSRRADPQDTQYF TGCGCCAGCAGCCGGCGAGCGGACCCGCAGGATACGCAGTATTTT
TRBD1 many TRBJ2-5 16 TRBV5-1 CASSYLTTGAGETQYF TGCGCCAGCAGCTACCTTACTACAGGGGCAGGGGAGACCCAGTACTTC
TRBD2 many TRBJ2-5 16 TRBV12-3/TRBV12-4 CASRYSGNLFAETQYF TGTGCCAGCAGATATAGCGGGAACCTTTTCGCGGAGACCCAGTACTTC
TRBD2 many TRBJ2-7 14 TRBV28 CASRAGGGAYEQYF TGTGCCAGCAGGGCGGGAGGAGGAGCCTACGAGCAGTACTTC